A single sample is the source of the 28 T cell receptor beta chains below, sequenced in a study of blood T cells in healthy people across ages (dated by TCRdb to between 2015 and 2016). The library was prepared using 5' RACE. Sequenced using an Illumina HiSeq 2500. A second roughly 6 to 12 cycle PCR used a sample-barcoded 5' primer and a J-beta primer mix. The public reads were run again by TCRdb, first through fastp at Q25 and then through MiXCR, and only productive beta chains were kept. Here each entry gathers all rows of one CDR3 protein and keeps the most common genes and DNA. The table for this sample lists over 300,000 distinct CDR3 sequences; approximately 52% of them were counted only once. The ten most abundant clones make up roughly 51% of the sample. The sequencing sample was made of blood. The receptors come from a man aged 55 to 70 in good health.

This clonotype was seen a handful of times. A read error may produce the germline difference seen at one junction end. This rearrangement joins TRBV2 to TRBJ2-7; 7 bases agree with TRBD2. The CDR3 length is 11 residues. Germline V gene lookup returns CDR1 SNHLY and CDR2 FYNNEI. The CDR3 reads CAGREAGEQYF. Here the CDR3 DNA reads TGTGCCGGCAGGGAAGCGGGAGAGCAGTACTTC.

This clonotype was detected only a few times. This rearrangement joins TRBV18 to TRBJ2-4; the match to TRBD1 covers 9 bases. Judging by the DNA end, TRBJ2-7 fits better; the J call may be wrong. Germline CDR1 and CDR2: KGHSH and LQKENI. The CDR3 spans 15 residues. This chain's CDR3 is CASSPGTGSWYEQYF. The DNA for the CDR3 is TGTGCCAGCTCACCTGGGACAGGGAGCTGGTACGAGCAGTACTTC.

This clonotype has just a few counts. This rearrangement joins TRBV28 to TRBJ2-1; D possibly corresponds to TRBD2 (7 bases). In germline, CDR1 is MDHEN, CDR2 SYDVKM. CDR3 length equals 15 residues. Between the trimmed V and J ends, which lost 3 bases and 6 bases, there was a span of 15 bases. As DNA, the CDR3 is TGTGCCAGCAGTTTCCGGGGGGCCGGGGCCAATGAGCAGTTCTTC. This translates into CASSFRGAGANEQFF.

This clonotype was picked up a small number of times. The rearrangement joins TRBV29-1 to TRBJ2-7; no clear D. The CDR3 has 11 amino acids. CDR1 is SQVTM and CDR2 is ANQGSEA in the germline V gene. This CDR3 is CSFTHSYEQYF. The CDR3 coding sequence is TGCAGTTTTACCCACTCCTACGAGCAGTACTTC.

Notes on this clonotype: An end of the junction differs from the germline gene, which may be a read error. The V gene is TRBV7-2, the J gene TRBJ1-2, with D possibly being TRBD1 (6 bases). CDR3 length equals 15 residues. Germline V gene lookup returns CDR1 SGHTA and CDR2 FQGNSA. The CDR3 DNA follows: TGTGCCAGCAGCCTCCAATGGACAGACCACTATGGCTACACCTTT. It codes for CASSLQWTDHYGYTF. Full variable domain (rest looked up from reference TRBV7-2 and TRBJ1-2): GAGVSQSPSNKVTEKGKDVELRCDPISGHTALYWYRQSLGQGLEFLIYFQGNSAPDKSGLPSDRFSAERTGGSVSTLTIQRTQQEDSAVYLCASSLQWTDHYGYTFGSGTRLTVV.

This clonotype was seen at least ten times. The chain is built from TRBV12-5 and TRBJ2-1; TRBD1 is a possible D gene (6 bases). This CDR3 spans 14 amino acids. CDR1 is LGHNT, CDR2 FRNRAP, per germline. Trimming shortened V by 3 bases and J by 8 bases, and 14 bases separated the two germline ends. The CDR3 sequence is CASGLGLQGHEQFF. The CDR3 nucleotides read TGTGCTAGTGGTTTAGGTCTCCAGGGGCATGAGCAGTTCTTC.

The chain joins TRBV10-2 to TRBJ2-7, with 11 bases fitting TRBD2. CDR3 size: 15 residues. V lost 5 bases, J lost 3 bases, and 6 bases stayed unmatched. Germline values: CDR1 WSHSY, CDR2 SAAADI. The CDR3 DNA reads as TGCGCCAGCAGTTCACTAGCGGGAGTCGACTACGAGCAGTACTTC. The encoded protein is CASSSLAGVDYEQYF.

The chain combines TRBV9 with TRBJ1-2, with D tentatively TRBD1 (5 bases). This CDR3 has 14 amino acids. Trimming took 2 bases from V and 0 from J, leaving 8 bases between them. The germline CDR1 and CDR2 sequences are SGDLS and YYNGEE. In DNA, the CDR3 is TGTGCCAGCAGCGTGGGACCGACTAACTATGGCTACACCTTC. The encoded protein is CASSVGPTNYGYTF. Using reference TRBV9 and TRBJ1-2 for the parts outside the CDR3, the full variable domain is DSGVTQTPKHLITATGQRVTLRCSPRSGDLSVYWYQQSLDQGLQFLIQYYNGEERAKGNILERFSAQQFPDLHSELNLSSLELGDSALYFCASSVGPTNYGYTFGSGTRLTVV.

CDR3 sequence reads: CASSLAAGTETQYF. Here the CDR3 DNA reads TGCGCCAGCAGCTTGGCCGCGGGGACAGAGACCCAGTACTTC. The chain combines TRBV5-1 with TRBJ2-5, with D tentatively TRBD2 (6 bases). Deletions cut 0 bases from V and 4 bases from J, with 10 bases between. The CDR3 extends over 14 amino acids. Germline V gene sequence: CDR1 SGHRS, CDR2 YFSETQ.

The chain carries TRBV12-3 or TRBV12-4 and TRBJ2-5; possible D gene TRBD1, 6 bases. With the DNA end fitting TRBJ2-7 better, the J assignment may be wrong. There are 14 residues in the CDR3. The CDR3 DNA sequence: TGTGCCAGCAGCTTCGGGAACCGGGACACCGAGCAGTACTTC. It specifies CASSFGNRDTEQYF.

This clonotype was found a few times. The chain has TRBV29-1 and TRBJ2-7; 8 bases map to TRBD2. Germline lookup yields CDR1 SQVTM and CDR2 ANQGSEA. V was pared by 6 bases and J by 4 bases, with 5 bases of the junction left unmatched. CDR3 size: 12 residues. The CDR3 region is CSVGRGVYEQYF. The CDR3 DNA sequence: TGCAGCGTGGGGCGGGGGGTGTACGAGCAGTACTTC.

A few counts support this clonotype. One junction end disagrees with the germline gene, perhaps due to a read error. The chain has TRBV28 and TRBJ2-1; TRBD2 aligns across 8 bases. With the DNA end fitting TRBJ2-7 better, the J assignment may be wrong. Germline assignment: CDR1 MDHEN and CDR2 SYDVKM. This CDR3 comprises 16 residues. The CDR3 sequence is CASSLYSSGVYNEQYF. The CDR3 DNA follows: TGTGCCAGTAGTTTATATAGTAGCGGGGTTTACAATGAGCAGTACTTC.

The chain couples TRBV7-9 to TRBJ2-2; D ambiguous. V was cut by 5 bases and J by 3 bases, with 7 bases left in between. The germline CDR1 and CDR2 sequences are SEHNR and FQNEAQ (reference sequence). The CDR3 loop spans 13 amino acids. CDR3 amino acids: CASSVGYTGELFF. CDR3 sequence (DNA): TGTGCCAGCAGCGTGGGTTACACCGGGGAGCTGTTTTTT.

The rearrangement joins TRBV27 to TRBJ2-1; 12 nucleotides line up with TRBD2. This CDR3 has 17 amino acids. The germline gives CDR1 MNHEY, CDR2 SMNVEV (reference sequence). The trim removed 5 bases at V and 7 bases at J, leaving 12 bases unmatched. This chain's CDR3 is CASSPSPGLAGSNEQFF. The CDR3, as DNA: TGTGCCAGCAGTCCTAGCCCGGGACTAGCGGGTTCAAATGAGCAGTTCTTC.

The rearrangement joins TRBV20-1 to TRBJ1-1, with 9 bases aligning to TRBD1. Germline CDR1 is DFQATT and CDR2 is SNEGSKA (reference sequence). The CDR3 is 11 amino acids. J gave up 7 bases and V 8 bases, and 5 bases lay outside the gene matches. CDR3 loop: CSSGTGSEAFF. The DNA for the CDR3 is TGCAGTTCCGGGACAGGGAGTGAAGCTTTCTTT.

This clonotype has only a few counts. The chain joins TRBV20-1 to TRBJ2-1; 8 bases fit TRBD1. The J segment lost 7 bases and the V segment lost 3 bases, leaving 5 bases of the junction unmatched. CDR3 length equals 13 residues. In germline, CDR1 is DFQATT, CDR2 SNEGSKA (reference sequence). The CDR3 protein is CSARWTGSNEQFF. Written as DNA, the CDR3 is TGCAGTGCTAGGTGGACAGGGTCGAATGAGCAGTTCTTC.

J is TRBJ2-1 and V is TRBV11-3; no firm D call. The germline gives CDR1 SGHNT, CDR2 YENEEA. This CDR3 comprises 13 residues. V shed 1 base and J shed 6 bases, with 7 bases lying between them. The CDR3 DNA reads as TGTGCCAGCAGCTTAGCTACCCTCAATGAGCAGTTCTTC. Protein: CASSLATLNEQFF.

V usage is TRBV15 and J usage is TRBJ1-1, with D hard to call. The CDR3 runs to 14 residues. The germline V gene encodes CDR1 LNHNV and CDR2 YYDKDF (reference sequence). The V end was cut by 7 bases, the J end by 1 base, with 13 bases between. For the CDR3, the DNA is TGTGCCACCACTCGACTCGAGGGGAACACTGAAGCTTTCTTT. This encodes CATTRLEGNTEAFF.

This clonotype occurred a few times. The chain carries TRBV5-4 and TRBJ1-2; tentatively, D is TRBD1 (5 bases). CDR1 and CDR2 from the germline V gene are SGHNT and YYREEE (reference sequence). Trimming removed 0 bases at V and 8 bases at J, with 17 bases between. The CDR3 runs to 15 residues. The CDR3 coding sequence is TGTGCCAGCAGCTTGGCTCCACAACAACGGGGCGGCTACACCTTC. Translating it yields CASSLAPQQRGGYTF.

The V call is TRBV9, the J call TRBJ2-3; D is possibly TRBD2 (5 bases). Trimming stripped 1 base from V and 0 bases from J, with 9 bases between. The CDR3 totals 15 residues. Germline CDR1 is SGDLS and CDR2 is YYNGEE. CDR3 sequence reads: CASSVFGGSTDTQYF. CDR3 coding DNA: TGTGCCAGCAGCGTATTTGGCGGGAGCACAGATACGCAGTATTTT.

The chain uses TRBV4-3 and TRBJ2-7, with D unresolved. The ends were cut back, 0 bases at V and 4 bases at J, with 13 bases in the middle. Germline V gene sequence: CDR1 LGHNA, CDR2 YSLEER. The CDR3 runs 15 residues. For the CDR3, the DNA is TGCGCCAGCAGCCAAGATCCCCAGGTCACATACGAGCAGTACTTC. Protein product: CASSQDPQVTYEQYF.

This chain connects TRBV21-1 to TRBJ1-2; the listed D gene, TRBD1, was not tested against the DNA. TRBV21-1 is reported as a pseudogene. This CDR3 has 16 amino acids. This CDR3 reads CASSKVFWQGGYGYTF. The CDR3 nucleotides are TGTGCCAGCAGCAAAGTGTTTTGGCAGGGGGGCTATGGCTACACCTTC.

This clonotype was picked up a small number of times. The chain carries TRBV7-9 and TRBJ2-5; D might be TRBD1 or TRBD2, each matching 5 bases. The CDR3 extends over 12 amino acids. Germline CDR1 is SEHNR and CDR2 is FQNEAQ (reference sequence). The V and J ends lost 3 bases and 5 bases respectively, with 7 bases between them. The CDR3 loop is CASSFREETQYF. In nucleotides, the CDR3 is TGTGCCAGCAGCTTCAGGGAGGAGACCCAGTACTTC.

This chain's CDR3 is CASSYSWGLRREDTQYF. The CDR3 region has the DNA TGTGCCAGCAGTTACTCCTGGGGCCTGCGGCGTGAAGATACGCAGTATTTT. This chain joins TRBV6-5 and TRBJ2-3, with D possibly TRBD1 on 5 matching bases. This CDR3 is built from 17 residues. Germline values: CDR1 MNHEY, CDR2 SVGAGI. V was shortened by 0 bases and J by 5 bases, with 18 bases between the two germline ends.

This clonotype was counted only a few times. The rearrangement uses TRBV9 and TRBJ2-7, with 9 bases lining up with TRBD2. This CDR3 has 16 residues. Per the germline V gene, CDR1 is SGDLS and CDR2 is YYNGEE. V lost 0 bases and J lost 0; bases outside the gene matches: 4. In DNA, the CDR3 is TGTGCCAGCAGCGTAGGGGCGGGGGGGAACTCCTACGAGCAGTACTTC. This codes for CASSVGAGGNSYEQYF.

This chain uses TRBV29-1 with TRBJ2-1; tentative D call: TRBD1 (6 bases). Germline CDR1 SQVTM, CDR2 ANQGSEA. CDR3 size: 11 residues. Here the CDR3 reads CSARTGFEQFF. The CDR3 DNA reads as TGCAGTGCGCGTACAGGGTTTGAGCAGTTCTTC.

This chain links TRBV12-3 or TRBV12-4 with TRBJ1-4; TRBD1 matches at 9 bases. With V trimmed by 4 bases and J by 10 bases, 10 bases remained unmatched. The CDR3 runs 15 residues. This CDR3 reads CASSSGQGPSGKLFF. The CDR3 region has the DNA TGTGCCAGCAGTTCGGGACAGGGTCCGTCTGGAAAACTGTTTTTT.

This clonotype has at least ten counts. This chain connects TRBV29-1 to TRBJ2-6; D unresolved. Germline loops: CDR1 SQVTM, CDR2 ANQGSEA. The CDR3 is 13 residues long. V was shortened by 3 bases and J by 0 bases, with 3 bases between the two germline ends. This chain's CDR3 is CSVEGSGANVLTF. DNA of the CDR3: TGCAGCGTTGAGGGCTCTGGGGCCAACGTCCTGACTTTC. The full variable domain, with the rest looked up from reference TRBV29-1 and TRBJ2-6, is SAVISQKPSRDICQRGTSLTIQCQVDSQVTMMFWYRQQPGQSLTLIATANQGSEATYESGFVIDKFPISRPNLTFSTLTVSNMSPEDSSIYLCSVEGSGANVLTFGAGSRLTVL.